The 5 T cell receptor beta chains in this list originate from one sample, sequenced in a study of T cells in Graves' hyperthyroidism and ophthalmopathy. RNA transcripts gave rise to amplified TCR beta CDR3 regions. Researchers ran a first-round RT-PCR on the TCR CDR3 using the HTBI primer set. MiXCR was run by TCRdb on the multiplex PCR reads, yielding one entry per CDR3 protein. Among around 350,000 distinct CDR3 sequences listed, about 14% were seen once. Source material: blood. The origin of the receptors is a woman between 25 and 40 years old with Graves' ophthalmopathy.

This clonotype was recorded many times. CDR3 protein: CASRNFGQGSNQPQHF. The CDR3, as DNA: TGTGCCAGCAGAAACTTTGGACAGGGGAGCAATCAGCCCCAGCATTTT. This chain uses TRBV28 with TRBJ1-5; 9 bases map to TRBD1. CDR1 and CDR2 from the germline V gene are MDHEN and SYDVKM. The V segment lost 6 bases and the J segment 1 base; nucleotides outside the gene matches: 7. This CDR3 comprises 16 residues.

The chain is built from TRBV28 and TRBJ1-2; the D gene is possibly TRBD1 (6 bases). Trimming shortened V by 6 bases and J by 5 bases, and 16 bases separated the two germline ends. Per germline, CDR1 MDHEN and CDR2 SYDVKM. CDR3 size: 14 residues. For the CDR3, the DNA is TGTGCCAGCAGCGCAAAACAGGGAGTGTATGGCTACACCTTC. This codes for CASSAKQGVYGYTF.

This clonotype showed up many times. This rearrangement joins TRBV7-2 to TRBJ2-2, with 7 bases matching TRBD1. V trimming: 1 base; J trimming: 6 bases; junction bases outside the gene matches: 2. Germline CDR1 SGHTA, CDR2 FQGNSA. The length of the CDR3 is 14 residues. The DNA of the CDR3 is TGTGCCAGCAGCTTAGACACAGGGGCCGGGGAGCTGTTTTTT. Translated, it gives CASSLDTGAGELFF.

The chain is built from TRBV7-9 and TRBJ1-3; D is undetermined. The CDR3 is 15 residues long. Per germline, CDR1 SEHNR and CDR2 FQNEAQ (reference sequence). V gave up 5 bases and J gave up 0 bases, with 11 bases separating them. This CDR3 reads CASSKTGSSGNTIYF. CDR3 bases: TGTGCCAGCAGCAAAACGGGGAGCTCTGGAAACACCATATATTTT.

This chain joins TRBV11-2 and TRBJ2-2, with a possible D match to TRBD1 (5 bases). Germline-derived CDR1 and CDR2 are SGHAT and FQNNGV. CDR3 length equals 12 residues. Trimming stripped 1 base from V and 12 bases from J, with 9 bases between. CDR3 nucleotides: TGTGCCAGCAGCTTAGCCCACAGGCAGCTGTTTTTT. It encodes CASSLAHRQLFF.